The next 10 T cell receptor beta chains were all read from a single sample in a study of CD8 T cells in ankylosing spondylitis (dated by TCRdb to 2015 to 2018). Library generation was performed with 5' RACE. Instrument used: Illumina HiSeq 2500. The raw public data were reprocessed by TCRdb itself: fastp quality trimming at Q25, MiXCR clonotype calling, in-frame beta chains only. CDR3 protein sequences are deduplicated, and each keeps its most common genes and DNA. The sample data list about 500,000 distinct CDR3 sequences, and approximately 11% of these were observed just once. The ten most abundant clones make up around 6.8% of the sample. Results the study describes overall, beyond this receptor: A TCR beta motif made up of 7 to 9 highly homologous amino acid variants appeared to be characteristic of blood from ankylosing spondylitis patients.

Their antigens are not known. The material sequenced was blood, either unsorted or a sorted T cell fraction (not recorded which). These receptors were obtained from a male donor with ankylosing spondylitis.

The V gene is TRBV10-3, the J gene TRBJ1-4; possible D gene TRBD1, 6 bases. This CDR3 has 15 amino acids. From germline, CDR1 is ENHRY and CDR2 SYGVKD. Trimming stripped 2 bases from V and 6 bases from J, with 13 bases between. The CDR3 nucleotides are TGTGCCATCAGTGAGCGAAGGGGGAGTGATGAAAAACTGTTTTTT. Amino acids: CAISERRGSDEKLFF.

The DNA of the CDR3 is TGTGCCAGCAGCTTGGAGCTTACCGGGGAGCTGTTTTTT. It codes for CASSLELTGELFF. This chain connects TRBV7-8 to TRBJ2-2, with D hard to call. Germline values: CDR1 SGHVS, CDR2 FQNEAQ. Trimming stripped 3 bases from V and 5 bases from J, with 7 bases between. This CDR3 comprises 13 residues.

On this clonotype itself: Compared with germline, one end of the junction differs, possibly owing to a read error. The chain couples TRBV12-5 to TRBJ2-1; no clear D. There are 12 residues in the CDR3. Germline CDR1 reads LGHNT; CDR2 reads FRNRAP. The CDR3 sequence: CASGLVPNEQFF. The CDR3 DNA reads as TGTGCTAGTGGTCTGGTACCAAATGAGCAGTTCTTC.

This clonotype was counted at least ten times. CDR3 in DNA: TGTGCCAGCAGCCAAGATGGGGGGATTGAAGCTTTCTTT. Amino acid sequence: CASSQDGGIEAFF. J is TRBJ1-1 and V is TRBV4-2; a weak D match, TRBD1 (5 bases). CDR1 and CDR2 (germline): LGHNA, YNFKEQ. CDR3 size: 13 residues. The V end was cut by 0 bases, the J end by 7 bases, with 9 bases between.

This clonotype was found a few times. The CDR3 region is CASSSADNRRLGEKLFF. As DNA, the CDR3 is TGTGCCAGCAGCTCCGCGGATAACCGCCGGCTAGGGGAAAAACTGTTTTTT. The chain has TRBV7-2 and TRBJ1-4; D uncertain. The CDR3 length is 17 residues. Per the germline V gene, CDR1 is SGHTA and CDR2 is FQGNSA. Trimming removed 4 bases from V and 8 bases from J, with 23 bases in between.

This clonotype has only a few counts. The chain couples TRBV20-1 to TRBJ2-1, with D perhaps matching TRBD2 (6 bases). V was clipped by 0 bases and J by 7 bases, with 22 bases between them. The CDR3 spans 17 residues. The V gene's germline CDR1 is DFQATT and CDR2 SNEGSKA (reference sequence). Here the CDR3 DNA reads TGCAGTGCTAGAGAGAATATCGCGGCGGGAAGGGGAAATGAGCAGTTCTTC. This sequence encodes CSARENIAAGRGNEQFF.

This clonotype was seen a few times. The V call is TRBV20-1, the J call TRBJ2-3; the D gene could be TRBD1 or TRBD2 (5 bases each). With 5 bases removed from V and 2 bases from J, the gap between germline ends came to 20 bases. There are 16 residues in the CDR3. The germline CDR1 and CDR2 sequences are DFQATT and SNEGSKA (reference sequence). The CDR3, as DNA: TGCAGTGCTGATACCGGGGCAGCGTCGGCCACAGATACGCAGTATTTT. Amino acids: CSADTGAASATDTQYF.

This clonotype occurred many times. The gene calls are TRBV6-1 and TRBJ2-7, with 9 bases identical to TRBD2. The CDR3 loop spans 13 amino acids. The junction had 3 bases not matched to a gene; V was cut back by 5 bases and J by 4 bases. Germline V gene data show CDR1 as MNHNS and CDR2 as SASEGT. The CDR3 reads CASSRTSEYEQYV. In DNA, the CDR3 is TGTGCCAGCAGTAGGACTAGCGAATACGAGCAGTACGTC.

The chain couples TRBV5-1 to TRBJ2-7; 7 positions agree with TRBD1. J lost 6 bases, V lost 4 bases, and 7 bases had no gene match. This CDR3 region has 13 residues. Looked up from germline, CDR1 is SGHRS and CDR2 is YFSETQ. Here the CDR3 reads CASSQTGSGEQYF. CDR3 nucleotides: TGCGCCAGCAGCCAGACAGGGTCCGGCGAGCAGTACTTC.

The rearrangement uses TRBV28 and TRBJ2-7; D is possibly TRBD2 (7 bases). CDR1 and CDR2 from the germline V gene are MDHEN and SYDVKM. This CDR3 is 14 amino acids long. V was clipped by 11 bases and J by 3 bases, with 20 bases between them. CDR3 in DNA: TGTGCCGAAATACAGGGAGGGTCCTACTACGAGCAGTACGTC. Its translation: CAEIQGGSYYEQYV.